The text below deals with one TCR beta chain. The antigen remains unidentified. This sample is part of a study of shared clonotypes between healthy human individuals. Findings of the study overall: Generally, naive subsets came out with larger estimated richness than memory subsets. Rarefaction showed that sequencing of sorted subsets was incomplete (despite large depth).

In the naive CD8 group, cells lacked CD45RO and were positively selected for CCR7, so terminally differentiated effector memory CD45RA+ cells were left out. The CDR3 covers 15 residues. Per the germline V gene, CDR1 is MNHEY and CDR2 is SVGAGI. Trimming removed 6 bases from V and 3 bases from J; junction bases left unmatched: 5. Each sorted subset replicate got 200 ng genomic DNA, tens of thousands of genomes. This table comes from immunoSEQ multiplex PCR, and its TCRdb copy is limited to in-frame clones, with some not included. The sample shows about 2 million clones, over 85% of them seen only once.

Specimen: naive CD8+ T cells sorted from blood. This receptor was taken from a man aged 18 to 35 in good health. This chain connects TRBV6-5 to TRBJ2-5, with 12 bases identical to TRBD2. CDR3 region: CASSPLAGGEETQYF. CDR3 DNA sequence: TGTGCCAGCAGCCCCCTAGCGGGAGGGGAAGAGACCCAGTACTTC.